The 9 T cell receptor beta chains below come from one sample, sequenced in a study of T-cell reconstitution after alpha-beta-depleted transplantation in children. Unique molecular identifiers were built into the TCRbeta library. TCRdb used MiXCR to reprocess the PCR reads, holding one entry per CDR3 protein. Of 530,000 or so distinct CDR3 sequences listed, 25% to 30% are singletons. The specimen was PBMCs, collected before TCRalphabeta/CD19-depleted stem cell transplant. Source of these receptors: a boy less than two years old with Wiskott-Aldrich syndrome, due to receive a stem cell transplant.

This clonotype was seen just once. The chain has TRBV20-1 and TRBJ2-1; the match to TRBD2 covers 7 bases. This CDR3 comprises 18 residues. The J segment lost 2 bases and the V segment lost 1 base, leaving 14 bases of the junction unmatched. Germline V gene sequence: CDR1 DFQATT, CDR2 SNEGSKA (reference sequence). As DNA, the CDR3 is TGCAGTGCTAGAGCTAAAGTCGGGGCTAGCGGCGCCTACAATGAGCAGTTCTTC. This codes for CSARAKVGASGAYNEQFF.

The genes are TRBV20-1 and TRBJ2-3; 11 nucleotides agree with TRBD2. The germline CDR1 and CDR2 sequences are DFQATT and SNEGSKA (reference sequence). This CDR3 is 17 amino acids long. V was pared by 2 bases and J by 4 bases, with 11 bases of the junction left unmatched. CDR3 DNA sequence: TGCAGTGCTAGACCCCTAGCGGGAGGTTGGGGCGCAGATACGCAGTATTTT. Residues: CSARPLAGGWGADTQYF.

This clonotype was seen more than once but under ten times. The V and J genes are TRBV12-3 or TRBV12-4 and TRBJ1-2; D unclear. Trimming removed 7 bases at V and 8 bases at J, with 20 bases between. The CDR3 sequence is 14 residues long. The CDR3 reads CASTPGSRIGGYTF. DNA for the CDR3: TGTGCCAGCACCCCGGGCAGCCGCATCGGGGGCTACACCTTC.

The chain combines TRBV18 with TRBJ1-1; the D gene is possibly TRBD1 (5 bases). Trimming stripped 1 base from V and 6 bases from J, with 9 bases between. Germline values: CDR1 KGHSH, CDR2 LQKENI. The CDR3 covers 13 residues. DNA of the CDR3: TGTGCCAGCTCACCACAGGGGTGGCCTGAAGCTTTCTTT. It encodes CASSPQGWPEAFF.

The DNA of the CDR3 is TGTGCCAGCAGCTCGGGACTAGCGGGAGTGCCCCTCTCCTACAATGAGCAGTTCTTC. Translating gives CASSSGLAGVPLSYNEQFF. The rearrangement joins TRBV7-8 to TRBJ2-1, with 14 bases fitting TRBD2. The CDR3 contains 19 residues. J gave up 0 bases and V 4 bases, and 8 bases lay outside the gene matches. Germline V CDR1 and CDR2: SGHVS, FQNEAQ.

The chain employs TRBV2 and TRBJ2-7; 8 bases align to TRBD2. The CDR3 is made up of 15 amino acids. Germline V CDR1 and CDR2: SNHLY, FYNNEI. Trimming cost V 1 base and J 6 bases; bases outside gene matches: 8. CDR3 DNA: TGTGCCAGCAGTGAAGGGGGACTAGGGGCTCTCGAGCAGTACTTC. Translated, it gives CASSEGGLGALEQYF.

This clonotype came up a few times. The chain couples TRBV7-9 to TRBJ2-5, with D tentatively TRBD2 (6 bases). The CDR3 loop spans 14 amino acids. Trimming took off 2 bases at V and 6 bases at J, with 13 bases between the two ends. Germline V gene data show CDR1 as SEHNR and CDR2 as FQNEAQ (reference sequence). The CDR3 spells CASSLYRETKTQYF. As DNA, the CDR3 is TGTGCCAGCAGCTTATACCGGGAGACAAAGACCCAGTACTTC.

This clonotype occurred a few times. V is TRBV4-1 and J is TRBJ2-1, with D tentatively TRBD2 (6 bases). The CDR3 length is 13 residues. Between the trimmed V and J ends, which lost 3 bases and 7 bases, there was a span of 10 bases. CDR1 and CDR2 (germline): MGHRA, YSYEKL. The CDR3 DNA reads TGCGCCAGCAGCCATGGGAGGATGAATGAGCAGTTCTTC. Translated: CASSHGRMNEQFF.

This clonotype was recorded many times. The chain uses TRBV7-3 and TRBJ2-1; maybe TRBD2 (5 bases). The germline V and J ends were trimmed by 6 bases and 5 bases, with 11 bases remaining between them. The CDR3 totals 13 residues. The germline V gene has CDR1 SGHTA and CDR2 FQGTGA. The CDR3 sequence is CASSLSRDNEQFF. The CDR3 DNA sequence: TGTGCCAGCAGTTTATCGAGGGACAATGAGCAGTTCTTC.